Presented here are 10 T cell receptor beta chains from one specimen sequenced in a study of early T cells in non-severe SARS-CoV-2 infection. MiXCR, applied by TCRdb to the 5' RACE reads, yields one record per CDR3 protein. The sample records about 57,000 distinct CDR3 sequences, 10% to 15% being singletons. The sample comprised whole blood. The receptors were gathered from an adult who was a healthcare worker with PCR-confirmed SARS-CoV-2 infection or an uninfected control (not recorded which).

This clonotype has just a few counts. CDR3 in DNA: TGTGCCAGCAGCCTAATAAACACAGATACGCAGTATTTT. This sequence encodes CASSLINTDTQYF. The rearrangement links TRBV3-1 to TRBJ2-3; D gene ambiguous. V was trimmed by 4 bases and J by 2 bases, leaving 7 bases between them. Looked up from germline, CDR1 is LGHDT and CDR2 is YNNKEL (reference sequence). This CDR3 is 13 amino acids long.

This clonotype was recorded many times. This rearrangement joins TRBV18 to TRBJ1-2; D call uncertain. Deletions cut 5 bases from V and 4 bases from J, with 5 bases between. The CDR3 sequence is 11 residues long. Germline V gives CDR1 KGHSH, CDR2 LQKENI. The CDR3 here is CASSDLYGYTF. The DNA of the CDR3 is TGTGCCAGCTCAGACCTCTATGGCTACACCTTC.

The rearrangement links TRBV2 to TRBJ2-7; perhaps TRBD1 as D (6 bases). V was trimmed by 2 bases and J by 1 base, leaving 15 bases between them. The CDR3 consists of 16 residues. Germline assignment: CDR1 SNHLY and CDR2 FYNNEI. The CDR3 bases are TGTGCCAGCAGTGAAATAGGGATACAGGGTTCCTACGAGCAGTACTTC. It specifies CASSEIGIQGSYEQYF. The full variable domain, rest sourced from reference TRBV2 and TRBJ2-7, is EPEVTQTPSHQVTQMGQEVILRCVPISNHLYFYWYRQILGQKVEFLVSFYNNEISEKSEIFDDQFSVERPDGSNFTLKIRSTKLEDSAMYFCASSEIGIQGSYEQYFGPGTRLTVT.

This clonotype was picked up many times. CDR3 amino acids: CARNRMGNTEAFF. In DNA form, the CDR3 reads TGTGCCAGAAACAGGATGGGGAACACTGAAGCTTTCTTT. The gene calls are TRBV2 and TRBJ1-1; TRBD1 might be the D (5 bases). The CDR3 consists of 13 residues. V dropped 9 bases and J dropped 1 base, with 12 bases sitting between them. CDR1 is SNHLY and CDR2 is FYNNEI in the germline V gene.

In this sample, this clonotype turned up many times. The CDR3, as DNA: TGTGCCAGCAGTTTTGGCAGTCTCAACCCGGGTGGCTACACCTTC. Translating it yields CASSFGSLNPGGYTF. This chain links TRBV27 with TRBJ1-2; D unresolved. Germline CDR1 and CDR2: MNHEY and SMNVEV (reference sequence). Trimming pared 3 bases from V and 7 bases from J, leaving 18 bases between. The CDR3 has 15 residues.

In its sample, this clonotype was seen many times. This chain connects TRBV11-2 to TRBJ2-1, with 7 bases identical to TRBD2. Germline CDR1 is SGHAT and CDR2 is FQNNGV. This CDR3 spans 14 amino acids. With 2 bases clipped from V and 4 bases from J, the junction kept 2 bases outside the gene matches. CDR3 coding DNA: TGTGCCAGCAGCTTATGGGGGGGATACAATGAGCAGTTCTTC. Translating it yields CASSLWGGYNEQFF.

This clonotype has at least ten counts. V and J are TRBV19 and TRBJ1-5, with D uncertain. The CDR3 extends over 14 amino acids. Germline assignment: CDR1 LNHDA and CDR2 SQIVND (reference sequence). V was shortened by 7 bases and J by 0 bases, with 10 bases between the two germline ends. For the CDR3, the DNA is TGTGCCAGTAACGCAGCCTATAGCAATCAGCCCCAGCATTTT. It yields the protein CASNAAYSNQPQHF.

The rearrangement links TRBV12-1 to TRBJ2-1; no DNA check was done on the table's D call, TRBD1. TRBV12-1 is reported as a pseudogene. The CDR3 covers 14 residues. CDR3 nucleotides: TGTGCCAGCAGGTCGTCGGGGGGCAGGGATGAGCAGTTCTTC. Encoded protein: CASRSSGGRDEQFF.

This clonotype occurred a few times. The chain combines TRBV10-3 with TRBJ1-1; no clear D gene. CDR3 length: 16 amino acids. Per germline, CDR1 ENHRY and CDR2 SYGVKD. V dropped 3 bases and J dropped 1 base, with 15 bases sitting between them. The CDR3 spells CAISDPLDLGNTEAFF. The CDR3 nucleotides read TGTGCCATCAGTGACCCTTTGGACCTAGGGAACACTGAAGCTTTCTTT.

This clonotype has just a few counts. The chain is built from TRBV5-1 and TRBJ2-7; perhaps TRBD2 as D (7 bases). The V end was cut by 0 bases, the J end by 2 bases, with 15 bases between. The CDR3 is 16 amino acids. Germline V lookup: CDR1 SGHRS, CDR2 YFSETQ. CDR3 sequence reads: CASSLEGGPTTYEQYF. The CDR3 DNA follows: TGCGCCAGCAGCTTGGAGGGGGGGCCCACTACCTACGAGCAGTACTTC.